What follows describes a single T cell receptor (beta chain). Antigen unknown. The source of the sample is a study of cytomegalovirus exposure and HLA in healthy donors. Study details: Previous work identified 95 million to 120 million unique TCR beta sequences from around 200 million T cells. There were approximately 400 genotyped donors. Of these, roughly 80% fell in the genetic ancestry cluster associated with self-reported Caucasian donors.

Study findings and constraints: Follow-up analysis later connected one missense variant in DCLRE1C with trimming of TCR beta V- and J-genes. Most of the TCR beta V segments (in an earlier analysis) were productive either about 87% or about 30% of the time.

Primers: 60 Vbeta forward and 13 Jbeta reverse. Clones were sequenced by immunoSEQ multiplex PCR, and TCRdb holds only the in-frame ones, with some missing. The table has around 150,000 clones, over 70% seen once. V was shortened by 2 bases and J by 8 bases, with 15 bases between the two germline ends. The CDR3 loop spans 13 amino acids. Germline values: CDR1 GTSNPN, CDR2 SVGIG (reference sequence). Sample: PBMCs. V is TRBV30 and J is TRBJ1-2; perhaps TRBD1 as D (5 bases). The receptor was derived from a young man in good health and CMV-seropositive. CDR3 region: CAWSSSGGVGYTF. CDR3 sequence (DNA): TGTGCCTGGAGTAGCTCGGGGGGGGTGGGCTACACCTTC.